The 19 T cell receptor beta chains listed next were all sequenced from one sample in a study of T cells in Graves' hyperthyroidism and ophthalmopathy. RNA transcripts yielded amplified TCR beta CDR3 regions. Carried out on the TCR CDR3, a first-round RT-PCR used the HTBI primer set. TCRdb used MiXCR to reprocess the multiplex PCR reads, holding one entry per CDR3 protein. The data contain about 570,000 distinct CDR3 sequences, about half of them singletons. The specimen sequenced was peripheral blood or thyroid tissue (not recorded which). The receptors here all came from an adult woman with Graves' disease, either hyperthyroidism or ophthalmopathy (not recorded which).

CDR3 sequence (DNA): TGTGCCAGCATCCCCACTAGCGCGGGAGAGACCCAGTACTTC. Translation: CASIPTSAGETQYF. The chain has TRBV25-1 and TRBJ2-5, with TRBD2 identical over 7 bases. Germline CDR1 is MGHDK and CDR2 is SYGVNS. The CDR3 contains 14 residues. V lost 7 bases to trimming and J lost 4 bases; unmatched junction nucleotides: 9. Full variable domain (missing parts from reference TRBV25-1 and TRBJ2-5): EADIYQTPRYLVIGTGKKITLECSQTMGHDKMYWYQQDPGMELHLIHYSYGVNSTEKGDLSSESTVSRIRTEHFPLTLESARPSHTSQYLCASIPTSAGETQYFGPGTRLLVL.

The gene calls are TRBV14 and TRBJ2-5, with 7 bases that match TRBD1. The CDR3 length is 16 residues. Trimming removed 1 base from V and 7 bases from J; junction bases left unmatched: 12. Per the germline V gene, CDR1 is SGHDN and CDR2 is FVKESK. The CDR3 DNA sequence: TGTGCCAGCAGCCAAGGATTGACAGGGTTCGGTACGACCCAGTACTTC. It is translated as CASSQGLTGFGTTQYF.

The chain employs TRBV10-2 and TRBJ2-7, with 11 bases identical to TRBD1. CDR1 and CDR2 (germline): WSHSY, SAAADI. The CDR3 contains 13 residues. The trim removed 4 bases at V and 6 bases at J, leaving 2 bases unmatched. CDR3 in amino acids: CASSAGTGGEQYF. The DNA for the CDR3 is TGCGCCAGCAGTGCCGGGACAGGGGGCGAGCAGTACTTC.

The genes are TRBV20-1 and TRBJ1-3; TRBD1 might be the D (5 bases). Germline V CDR1 and CDR2: DFQATT, SNEGSKA (reference sequence). With 5 bases removed from V and 8 bases from J, the gap between germline ends came to 19 bases. The CDR3 runs 14 residues. The CDR3 bases are TGCAGTGCTCGAGCGGCCCAGGGAGCATACACCATATATTTT. This sequence encodes CSARAAQGAYTIYF.

CDR3 amino acids: CATSSFDGTNEKLFF. In DNA form, the CDR3 reads TGTGCCACCAGCAGCTTCGACGGCACAAATGAAAAACTGTTTTTT. The V call is TRBV15, the J call TRBJ1-4; no definite D call. The V gene's germline CDR1 is LNHNV and CDR2 YYDKDF (reference sequence). The CDR3 length is 15 residues. The germline V and J ends were trimmed by 3 bases and 5 bases, with 13 bases remaining between them. The variable domain in full, completed from reference TRBV15 and TRBJ1-4, reads DAMVIQNPRYQVTQFGKPVTLSCSQTLNHNVMYWYQQKSSQAPKLLFHYYDKDFNNEADTPDNFQSRRPNTSFCFLDIRSPGLGDTAMYLCATSSFDGTNEKLFFGSGTQLSVL.

At least ten counts were recorded for this clonotype. The chain carries TRBV7-9 and TRBJ2-5, with D possibly being TRBD2 (5 bases). Germline lookup yields CDR1 SEHNR and CDR2 FQNEAQ (reference sequence). The CDR3 runs 12 residues. Trimming took 4 bases from V and 5 from J, leaving 8 bases between them. CDR3 loop: CASSSLAETQYF. CDR3 bases: TGTGCCAGCAGCTCCTTAGCGGAGACCCAGTACTTC.

The CDR3 DNA sequence: TGCAGCGTTGAAGATCGGGAGGTCTACGAGCAGTACTTC. Protein sequence: CSVEDREVYEQYF. The V gene is TRBV29-1, the J gene TRBJ2-7; TRBD2 aligns across 7 bases. This CDR3 has 13 residues. Germline values: CDR1 SQVTM, CDR2 ANQGSEA. Trimming cost V 0 bases and J 3 bases; bases outside gene matches: 2.

This clonotype came up many times. The V and J genes are TRBV2 and TRBJ1-3; D is unclear. The CDR3 spans 13 residues. Germline CDR1 is SNHLY and CDR2 is FYNNEI. V lost 6 bases and J lost 5, with 11 bases in between. The CDR3, as DNA: TGTGCCAGCAGAACCCCACCTAGAAACACCATATATTTT. Translating it yields CASRTPPRNTIYF.

V gene TRBV5-1 combines with J gene TRBJ1-1; maybe TRBD1 (6 bases). The length of the CDR3 is 16 residues. The germline gives CDR1 SGHRS, CDR2 YFSETQ. V was cut by 0 bases and J by 0 bases, with 12 bases left in between. The CDR3 loop reads CASSLEAGVMNTEAFF. Here the CDR3 DNA reads TGCGCCAGCAGCTTGGAAGCAGGGGTCATGAACACTGAAGCTTTCTTT.

This clonotype was counted ten times or more. V and J are TRBV2 and TRBJ2-7; 12 nucleotides agree with TRBD2. The V and J ends lost 5 bases and 7 bases, in that order; junction bases with no gene match: 6. Germline values: CDR1 SNHLY, CDR2 FYNNEI. The CDR3 contains 14 residues. The CDR3 region has the DNA TGTGCCAGCAGTCAGACTAGCGGGAGCGGGGAGCAGTACTTC. As protein: CASSQTSGSGEQYF.

This clonotype was observed many times. The gene calls are TRBV28 and TRBJ2-2; D uncertain. The CDR3 runs 12 residues. Trimming pared 7 bases from V and 4 bases from J, leaving 7 bases between. Germline V gene data show CDR1 as MDHEN and CDR2 as SYDVKM. The CDR3 DNA reads TGTGCCAGCAAGAGCTTCACCGGGGAGCTGTTTTTT. Translation gives CASKSFTGELFF.

This sequence joins TRBV2 and TRBJ2-7; 7 nucleotides agree with TRBD1. The CDR3 has 15 residues. V shed 2 bases and J 5 bases; nucleotides not matched to a gene: 9. Germline V gene data show CDR1 as SNHLY and CDR2 as FYNNEI. CDR3 sequence: CASSETEQGWDEQYF. Here the CDR3 DNA reads TGTGCCAGCAGTGAAACCGAACAGGGGTGGGACGAGCAGTACTTC. The entire variable domain, with the rest obtained from reference TRBV2 and TRBJ2-7, is as follows: EPEVTQTPSHQVTQMGQEVILRCVPISNHLYFYWYRQILGQKVEFLVSFYNNEISEKSEIFDDQFSVERPDGSNFTLKIRSTKLEDSAMYFCASSETEQGWDEQYFGPGTRLTVT.

This clonotype was detected ten times or more. CDR3 bases: TGTGCCAGCAGAGGGACCGGGACAGGTAGCAACGAGCAGTACTTC. Protein product: CASRGTGTGSNEQYF. The V gene is TRBV2, the J gene TRBJ2-7; 8 nucleotides line up with TRBD1. The V gene end was trimmed by 6 bases and the J gene end by 5 bases; junction bases not matched to a gene: 12. CDR3 length equals 15 residues. Per germline, CDR1 SNHLY and CDR2 FYNNEI. Full variable domain (rest looked up from reference TRBV2 and TRBJ2-7): EPEVTQTPSHQVTQMGQEVILRCVPISNHLYFYWYRQILGQKVEFLVSFYNNEISEKSEIFDDQFSVERPDGSNFTLKIRSTKLEDSAMYFCASRGTGTGSNEQYFGPGTRLTVT.

V gene TRBV6-1 combines with J gene TRBJ1-1; TRBD1 agrees at 10 bases. There are 16 residues in the CDR3. The V segment lost 11 bases and the J segment 4 bases; nucleotides outside the gene matches: 16. Per the germline V gene, CDR1 is MNHNS and CDR2 is SASEGT. The CDR3 loop reads CAASPGQGSIGTEAFF. In nucleotides, the CDR3 is TGTGCCGCATCTCCGGGACAGGGGTCAATAGGCACTGAAGCTTTCTTT.

The chain uses TRBV24-1 and TRBJ1-4, with 10 bases aligning to TRBD1. This CDR3 is built from 16 residues. Germline V CDR1 and CDR2: KGHDR, SFDVKD. Trimming at V came to 4 bases and at J to 7 bases, leaving 8 bases not matched to a gene. CDR3 residues: CATSDSGTGDTEKLFF. The CDR3 DNA is TGTGCCACCAGTGACTCCGGGACAGGGGACACTGAAAAACTGTTTTTT.

This clonotype was seen many times. The rearrangement uses TRBV2 and TRBJ2-7, with unresolved D. Trimming cost V 1 base and J 4 bases, with 11 bases left between them. Germline-derived CDR1 and CDR2 are SNHLY and FYNNEI. CDR3 length: 14 residues. The CDR3 protein is CASSEVGTTYEQYF. The CDR3 DNA sequence: TGTGCCAGCAGTGAAGTGGGTACAACATACGAGCAGTACTTC.

In this sample, this clonotype turned up many times. The chain combines TRBV5-8 with TRBJ1-5; D unclear. The CDR3 consists of 14 residues. Trimming took 3 bases from V and 4 from J, leaving 11 bases between them. The germline CDR1 and CDR2 sequences are SGHTS and YDEGEE. The chain's CDR3 is CASSWGGPNQPQHF. The DNA for the CDR3 is TGTGCCAGCAGCTGGGGAGGACCAAATCAGCCCCAGCATTTT.

This chain links TRBV10-1 with TRBJ2-7; no firm D call. Germline loops: CDR1 WNHNN, CDR2 SYGVQD (reference sequence). The CDR3 has 13 residues. Trimming took 0 bases from V and 3 from J, leaving 6 bases between them. The CDR3 sequence is CASSESWDYEQYF. As DNA, the CDR3 is TGCGCCAGCAGTGAGTCGTGGGACTACGAGCAGTACTTC.

V and J are TRBV7-2 and TRBJ1-5, with 9 bases lining up with TRBD1. From germline, CDR1 is SGHTA and CDR2 FQGNSA. This CDR3 is built from 14 residues. The junction had 14 bases not matched to a gene; V was cut back by 5 bases and J by 15 bases. The CDR3 coding sequence is TGTGCCAGCAGCCTGGACTCCACCGGGACAGGGCTGCATTTT. The encoded protein is CASSLDSTGTGLHF.